Shown below are 9 T cell receptor beta chains from a single sample sequenced in a study of shared clonotypes between healthy human individuals. Method: immunoSEQ multiplex PCR; TCRdb's copy keeps in-frame clones and lacks some. The top ten hold approximately 1.2% of the sample, which has about 1.5 million clones, roughly 96% seen once. Sequenced: naive CD4+ T cells sorted from blood. Documented subset: CD45RA+ positively selected. Receptors originate from a man under 40 in good health.

This chain joins TRBV29-1 and TRBJ2-1, with 9 nucleotides matching TRBD2. Unmatched junction bases numbered 7, after V lost 4 bases and J lost 6 bases. Looked up from germline, CDR1 is SQVTM and CDR2 is ANQGSEA. CDR3 size: 14 residues. The CDR3 DNA reads TGCAGCGTTGGTCCAGCGGGAGGCCCCAATGAGCAGTTCTTC. As protein: CSVGPAGGPNEQFF.

The chain couples TRBV18 to TRBJ2-7; D unclear. Germline V gives CDR1 KGHSH, CDR2 LQKENI. Trimming took off 0 bases at V and 3 bases at J, with 12 bases between the two ends. The CDR3 length is 15 residues. Here the CDR3 reads CASSPPRALGYEQYF. CDR3 nucleotide sequence: TGTGCCAGCTCACCACCCCGGGCTCTGGGCTACGAGCAGTACTTC.

CDR3 coding DNA: TGTGCCAGCAGCGTCGGACAAGAGAACACTGAAGCTTTCTTT. Translated: CASSVGQENTEAFF. V gene TRBV9 combines with J gene TRBJ1-1; D is perhaps TRBD1 (5 bases). CDR3 length equals 14 residues. The V end was cut by 2 bases, the J end by 1 base, with 9 bases between. Germline assignment: CDR1 SGDLS and CDR2 YYNGEE.

The genes are TRBV2 and TRBJ2-1; no definite D call. The germline CDR1 and CDR2 sequences are SNHLY and FYNNEI. The CDR3 consists of 16 residues. V was clipped by 3 bases and J by 6 bases, with 18 bases between them. The CDR3 DNA follows: TGTGCCAGCAGTGAGTATGGTAGGTTGAGTATCAATGAGCAGTTCTTC. It encodes CASSEYGRLSINEQFF.

The chain combines TRBV15 with TRBJ2-2; possible D gene TRBD1, 6 bases. The germline V and J ends were trimmed by 5 bases and 4 bases, with 20 bases remaining between them. The germline V gene has CDR1 LNHNV and CDR2 YYDKDF (reference sequence). The length of the CDR3 is 17 residues. CDR3 residues: CATSGSRGGIGTGELFF. The CDR3 DNA follows: TGTGCCACCAGCGGATCTCGAGGGGGAATCGGCACCGGGGAGCTGTTTTTT.

The rearrangement uses TRBV27 and TRBJ2-1, with D possibly matching TRBD2 (5 bases). The length of the CDR3 is 16 residues. The V gene lost 2 bases and the J gene lost 8 bases, with 19 bases spanning the gap. Germline loops: CDR1 MNHEY, CDR2 SMNVEV (reference sequence). CDR3 region: CASSLGRGPYGDEQFF. DNA for the CDR3: TGTGCCAGCAGTTTAGGGAGAGGGCCTTACGGCGATGAGCAGTTCTTC.

The chain employs TRBV19 and TRBJ2-7, with 9 bases matching TRBD2. The CDR3 length is 15 residues. The junction had 5 bases not matched to a gene; V was cut back by 3 bases and J by 2 bases. Per germline, CDR1 LNHDA and CDR2 SQIVND (reference sequence). This chain's CDR3 is CASSIMTSGTYEQYF. The CDR3 DNA reads as TGTGCCAGTAGTATTATGACTAGCGGTACCTACGAGCAGTACTTC.

CDR3: CSGLGTGGSSRTYNEQFF. In DNA form, the CDR3 reads TGCAGCGGTTTAGGGACAGGGGGCTCTAGTCGGACTTACAATGAGCAGTTCTTC. The chain recombines TRBV29-1 with TRBJ2-1, with 12 bases aligning to TRBD1. This CDR3 is built from 18 residues. V trimming: 7 bases; J trimming: 4 bases; junction bases outside the gene matches: 17. The germline gives CDR1 SQVTM, CDR2 ANQGSEA.

The chain employs TRBV2 and TRBJ2-5; 8 positions agree with TRBD2. V was clipped by 6 bases and J by 2 bases; unmatched bases: 11. CDR3 size: 16 residues. Germline CDR1 and CDR2: SNHLY and FYNNEI. CDR3: CASRTAGVPFQETQYF. The CDR3 nucleotides are TGTGCCAGCAGGACAGCGGGAGTTCCCTTTCAAGAGACCCAGTACTTC.